This passage covers 23 T cell receptor beta chains from one sample sequenced in a study of post-analysis software for immune sequencing data. Findings of the study overall: Patients showed TRBV5-6, TRBV5-1 and TRBV20-1 among five TRBV segments more frequent than in controls.

Included in the TCR beta cDNA libraries were unique molecular identifiers. MiXCR, run by TCRdb on the PCR reads, gives a single entry per CDR3 protein. The sample consists of about 180,000 distinct CDR3 sequences, about 32% of them appearing once. These TCRs' antigens remain unknown. The sequencing sample was made of blood. The receptors were gathered from a girl aged 5 to 17 with multiple sclerosis.

As concerns this clonotype: A much more abundant neighbour one base away suggests this may be a read error. The CDR3 carries no conserved terminal phenylalanine or tryptophan, so it likely arises from a read error. The CDR3 DNA sequence: TGCAGTGCTAGGGGGCTAGGGGGTAGTGAGCAGTTCCTC. The encoded protein is CSARGLGGSEQFL. The gene calls are TRBV20-1 and TRBJ2-1; D is possibly TRBD1 (6 bases). The V and J ends lost 3 bases and 9 bases respectively, with 15 bases between them. The CDR3 spans 13 residues. The germline V gene encodes CDR1 DFQATT and CDR2 SNEGSKA (reference sequence).

This clonotype was counted many times. The chain combines TRBV9 with TRBJ2-3, with 9 bases lining up with TRBD2. CDR3 length equals 14 residues. V shed 0 bases and J 6 bases; nucleotides not matched to a gene: 2. Germline CDR1 is SGDLS and CDR2 is YYNGEE. The CDR3 here is CASSVEREVDTQYF. In DNA, the CDR3 is TGTGCCAGCAGCGTAGAGCGGGAGGTGGATACGCAGTATTTT.

This clonotype turned up a few times. V gene TRBV11-2 combines with J gene TRBJ1-4; a weak D match, TRBD1 (6 bases). The CDR3 totals 15 residues. From germline, CDR1 is SGHAT and CDR2 FQNNGV. V shed 3 bases and J shed 8 bases, with 16 bases lying between them. CDR3 bases: TGTGCCAGCAGCTTCGGACAGACGGGAGAGGAAAAACTGTTTTTT. Its translation is CASSFGQTGEEKLFF.

This clonotype was seen more than once but under ten times. This sequence may be a read error, since a much larger clone differs from it by one base. J is TRBJ2-1 and V is TRBV15, with TRBD2 identical over 7 bases. The closer fit of TRBJ2-7 to the DNA end suggests the J call may be wrong. The CDR3 totals 16 residues. CDR1 LNHNV and CDR2 YYDKDF come from the germline V gene (reference sequence). The DNA for the CDR3 is TGTGCCACCAGCCGACGACTAGCAGACTCCTACAATGAGCAGTACTTC. Amino acids: CATSRRLADSYNEQYF.

This clonotype was seen ten or more times. The chain joins TRBV20-1 to TRBJ2-3, with 7 bases matching TRBD2. Unmatched junction bases numbered 12, after V lost 6 bases and J lost 3 bases. This CDR3 has 15 amino acids. In germline, CDR1 is DFQATT, CDR2 SNEGSKA (reference sequence). CDR3 sequence: CSAPSGGAGTDTQYF. The CDR3 nucleotides are TGCAGTGCCCCGTCGGGGGGAGCAGGAACAGATACGCAGTATTTT.

The chain uses TRBV7-3 and TRBJ2-5, with TRBD2 matching 9 bases. Unmatched junction bases numbered 6, after V lost 5 bases and J lost 2 bases. Per germline, CDR1 SGHTA and CDR2 FQGTGA. The CDR3 extends over 15 amino acids. CDR3 sequence (DNA): TGTGCCAGCAGCGCAGAGGGACTAGCACAAGAGACCCAGTACTTC. Translated: CASSAEGLAQETQYF. Full variable domain (missing parts from reference TRBV7-3 and TRBJ2-5): GAGVSQTPSNKVTEKGKYVELRCDPISGHTALYWYRQSLGQGPEFLIYFQGTGAADDSGLPNDRFFAVRPEGSVSTLKIQRTERGDSAVYLCASSAEGLAQETQYFGPGTRLLVL.

The rearrangement uses TRBV20-1 and TRBJ1-6; the match to TRBD1 covers 8 bases. Germline-derived CDR1 and CDR2 are DFQATT and SNEGSKA (reference sequence). The CDR3 runs 14 residues. Unmatched junction bases numbered 5, after V lost 1 base and J lost 9 bases. The CDR3 DNA follows: TGCAGTGCTAGAGCCGGGACAGGCCCTTCACCCCTCCACTTT. As protein: CSARAGTGPSPLHF.

V gene TRBV7-9 combines with J gene TRBJ1-5, with D possibly being TRBD1 (5 bases). This CDR3 has 14 amino acids. V was shortened by 5 bases and J by 2 bases, with 10 bases between the two germline ends. Germline loops: CDR1 SEHNR, CDR2 FQNEAQ (reference sequence). The CDR3 DNA is TGTGCCAGCAGCCCCCGGGACCGCAATCAGCCCCAGCATTTT. This sequence encodes CASSPRDRNQPQHF.

This rearrangement joins TRBV12-3 or TRBV12-4 to TRBJ2-1; tentatively, D is TRBD2 (5 bases). V lost 5 bases and J lost 3, with 23 bases in between. CDR3 length equals 18 residues. The CDR3 reads CASSQDLFWLAYYNEQFF. CDR3 DNA sequence: TGTGCCAGCAGTCAGGACCTATTTTGGCTAGCCTACTACAATGAGCAGTTCTTC.

This clonotype was seen repeatedly, ten times or more. The chain links TRBV5-1 to TRBJ1-2; D may be TRBD1 (5 bases). Deletions cut 3 bases from V and 1 base from J, with 19 bases between. The length of the CDR3 is 17 residues. Per germline, CDR1 SGHRS and CDR2 YFSETQ. CDR3 sequence: CASSWEGQGGFNYGYTF. The CDR3 DNA reads TGCGCCAGCAGCTGGGAAGGACAAGGAGGTTTTAACTATGGCTACACCTTC.

This clonotype was picked up one time. V usage is TRBV20-1 and J usage is TRBJ1-5; 7 bases are a match to TRBD1. CDR1 is DFQATT and CDR2 is SNEGSKA in the germline V gene (reference sequence). This CDR3 region has 19 residues. V was clipped by 3 bases and J by 2 bases; unmatched bases: 19. CDR3 sequence: CSASLLPGQTYYGNQPQHF. CDR3 nucleotides: TGCAGTGCTAGTCTCCTTCCGGGACAGACATACTATGGCAATCAGCCCCAGCATTTT.

The CDR3 here is CASSLAQNLYGYTF. The DNA for the CDR3 is TGCGCCAGCAGCTTGGCCCAGAACCTCTATGGCTACACCTTC. J is TRBJ1-2 and V is TRBV5-1; D ambiguous. The CDR3 is made up of 14 amino acids. Deletions cut 0 bases from V and 4 bases from J, with 10 bases between. Germline V CDR1 and CDR2: SGHRS, YFSETQ.

The V gene is TRBV24-1, the J gene TRBJ1-1; 12 bases are a match to TRBD1. The CDR3 covers 14 residues. The junction had 7 bases not matched to a gene; V was cut back by 5 bases and J by 10 bases. CDR1 is KGHDR and CDR2 is SFDVKD in the germline V gene. The CDR3 DNA reads as TGTGCCACCAGTGGACCGGGACAGGGGGCCGGAGCTTTCTTT. Its translation: CATSGPGQGAGAFF.

This clonotype was found a few times. V is TRBV24-1 and J is TRBJ2-1; 8 bases line up with TRBD2. This CDR3 has 16 residues. CDR1 is KGHDR, CDR2 SFDVKD, per germline. V gave up 4 bases and J gave up 4 bases; unmatched junction bases: 8. CDR3 amino acids: CATSDSYAGGYNEQFF. CDR3 DNA sequence: TGTGCCACCAGTGACTCCTACGCGGGGGGTTACAATGAGCAGTTCTTC.

The V call is TRBV2, the J call TRBJ2-1; D assignment may be TRBD1 or TRBD2 (5 bases each). Germline values: CDR1 SNHLY, CDR2 FYNNEI. Between the trimmed V and J ends, which lost 3 bases and 4 bases, there was a span of 13 bases. There are 15 residues in the CDR3. CDR3 residues: CASSDPGRAYNEQFF. CDR3 DNA: TGTGCCAGCAGTGATCCGGGACGGGCATACAATGAGCAGTTCTTC. Drawing the rest from reference TRBV2 and TRBJ2-1, the complete variable domain is EPEVTQTPSHQVTQMGQEVILRCVPISNHLYFYWYRQILGQKVEFLVSFYNNEISEKSEIFDDQFSVERPDGSNFTLKIRSTKLEDSAMYFCASSDPGRAYNEQFFGPGTRLTVL.

In its sample, this clonotype was seen a few times. The rearrangement uses TRBV29-1 and TRBJ1-1, with D maybe TRBD1 (6 bases). Trimming pared 4 bases from V and 0 bases from J, leaving 12 bases between. The V gene's germline CDR1 is SQVTM and CDR2 ANQGSEA. CDR3 length equals 14 residues. The CDR3 protein is CSVGHAGVNTEAFF. CDR3 DNA sequence: TGCAGCGTTGGTCATGCAGGGGTGAACACTGAAGCTTTCTTT.

The chain links TRBV10-3 to TRBJ2-2, with 9 nucleotides matching TRBD1. The CDR3 contains 13 residues. The trim removed 8 bases at V and 5 bases at J, leaving 3 bases unmatched. In germline, CDR1 is ENHRY, CDR2 SYGVKD. CDR3 protein: CAIGTGLTGELFF. CDR3 bases: TGTGCCATCGGGACAGGGTTGACCGGGGAGCTGTTTTTT.

The chain is built from TRBV3-1 and TRBJ2-1; the D is unclear. CDR3 length: 13 residues. Germline CDR1 LGHDT, CDR2 YNNKEL (reference sequence). The V gene lost 2 bases and the J gene lost 6 bases, with 8 bases spanning the gap. The CDR3 sequence is CASSQPPCNEQFF. The CDR3 DNA follows: TGTGCCAGCAGCCAACCACCCTGCAATGAGCAGTTCTTC.

This clonotype was seen repeatedly, ten times or more. The V and J genes are TRBV29-1 and TRBJ1-5; D is unresolved. This CDR3 contains 13 residues. Germline values: CDR1 SQVTM, CDR2 ANQGSEA. Trimming left V 1 base short and J 5 bases short, with 9 bases between. CDR3 nucleotides: TGCAGCGTTGAAGGGAATGGGGATCAGCCCCAGCATTTT. It yields the protein CSVEGNGDQPQHF.

In regard to this clonotype: At one boundary the junction diverges from the germline segment, which might be a read error. The chain has TRBV7-2 and TRBJ2-6; a weak D match, TRBD1 (5 bases). The V gene's germline CDR1 is SGHTA and CDR2 FQGNSA. The CDR3 loop spans 14 amino acids. As DNA, the CDR3 is TGTGCCAGCAGCAGGGAAACTGGGGCCAACGTCCGGACTTTC. Translation gives CASSRETGANVRTF.

This clonotype was counted at least ten times. This rearrangement joins TRBV5-1 to TRBJ2-7; D gene uncertain. The V and J ends lost 0 bases and 0 bases respectively, with 7 bases between them. The CDR3 contains 14 residues. CDR1 is SGHRS and CDR2 is YFSETQ in the germline V gene. DNA of the CDR3: TGCGCCAGCAGCTTGGCGGGTACCTCCTACGAGCAGTACTTC. As protein: CASSLAGTSYEQYF.

The V and J genes are TRBV27 and TRBJ2-1; TRBD1 aligns across 7 bases. CDR3 size: 17 residues. The germline CDR1 and CDR2 sequences are MNHEY and SMNVEV (reference sequence). J lost 1 base, V lost 2 bases, and 8 bases had no gene match. CDR3 region: CASSLGIGGGSYNEQFF. The CDR3 coding sequence is TGTGCCAGCAGTTTAGGGATAGGGGGCGGATCCTACAATGAGCAGTTCTTC.

Of note for this clonotype: This may come from a read error, since a much larger clone is one base off. The chain is built from TRBV5-1 and TRBJ2-1; 10 bases fit TRBD2. The CDR3 runs to 16 residues. Per germline, CDR1 SGHRS and CDR2 YFSETQ. CDR3 residues: CASSLGTSGHYNERFF. CDR3 nucleotide sequence: TGCGCCAGCAGCTTGGGGACTAGCGGACATTACAATGAGCGGTTCTTC.